This T cell receptor (beta chain) was documented in a study of blood T cells in healthy people across ages. The germline V gene encodes CDR1 SGDLS and CDR2 YYNGEE. With 1 base removed from V and 7 bases from J, the gap between germline ends came to 15 bases. The CDR3 contains 14 residues. A J-beta primer mix and a sample-barcoded 5' primer were used in a second PCR of about 7 to 12 cycles. One entry per CDR3 protein results from TCRdb running MiXCR on the 5' RACE reads. Among fewer than 1.5 million distinct CDR3 sequences, roughly 40% were seen once, and the ten largest hold 7.9%. Study-wide results and limits: The authors considered diversity estimates from one million T cells to be underestimates. TCR beta diversity, measured per million T cells, fell in a roughly linear way with age.

RNA extraction gave at least 5.5 micrograms of total RNA per sample. Comments on this clonotype: The antigen is not known.

The receptor comes from a woman in her late teens or twenties in good health. The J gene is TRBJ2-7, the V gene TRBV9; D gene unclear. The source material was blood. The CDR3 sequence is CASSVTGSHNEQYF. In nucleotides, the CDR3 is TGTGCCAGCAGCGTAACGGGCAGCCACAATGAGCAGTACTTC. The full variable domain, its missing parts supplied by reference TRBV9 and TRBJ2-7, is DSGVTQTPKHLITATGQRVTLRCSPRSGDLSVYWYQQSLDQGLQFLIQYYNGEERAKGNILERFSAQQFPDLHSELNLSSLELGDSALYFCASSVTGSHNEQYFGPGTRLTVT.